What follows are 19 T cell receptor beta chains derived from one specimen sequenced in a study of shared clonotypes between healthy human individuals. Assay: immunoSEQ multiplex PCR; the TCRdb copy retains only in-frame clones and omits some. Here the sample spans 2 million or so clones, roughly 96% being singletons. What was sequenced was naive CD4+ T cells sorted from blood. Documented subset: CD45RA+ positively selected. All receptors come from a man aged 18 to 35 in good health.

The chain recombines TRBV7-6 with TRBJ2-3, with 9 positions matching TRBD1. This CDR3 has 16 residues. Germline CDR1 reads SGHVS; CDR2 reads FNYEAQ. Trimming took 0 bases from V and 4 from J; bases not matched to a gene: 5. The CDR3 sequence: CASSLAATGGADTQYF. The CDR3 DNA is TGTGCCAGCAGCTTAGCAGCGACAGGGGGAGCAGATACGCAGTATTTT.

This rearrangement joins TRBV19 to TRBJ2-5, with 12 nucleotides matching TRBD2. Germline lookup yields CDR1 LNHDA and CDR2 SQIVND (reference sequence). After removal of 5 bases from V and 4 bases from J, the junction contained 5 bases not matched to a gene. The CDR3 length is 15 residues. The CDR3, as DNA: TGTGCCAGTAGTGTGACTAGCGGGGGTGGAGAGACCCAGTACTTC. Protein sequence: CASSVTSGGGETQYF.

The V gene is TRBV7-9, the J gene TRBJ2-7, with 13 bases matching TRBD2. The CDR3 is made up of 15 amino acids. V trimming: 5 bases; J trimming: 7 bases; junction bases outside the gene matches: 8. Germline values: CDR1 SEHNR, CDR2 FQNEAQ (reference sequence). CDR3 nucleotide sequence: TGTGCCAGCAGCATGGGACTAGCGGGACCGTCGGAGCAGTACTTC. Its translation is CASSMGLAGPSEQYF.

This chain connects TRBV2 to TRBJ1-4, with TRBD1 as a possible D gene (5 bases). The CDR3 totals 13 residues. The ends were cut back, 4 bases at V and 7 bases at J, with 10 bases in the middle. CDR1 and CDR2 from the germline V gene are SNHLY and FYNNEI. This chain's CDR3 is CASSGGDGEKLFF. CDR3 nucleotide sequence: TGTGCCAGCAGTGGGGGGGATGGTGAAAAACTGTTTTTT.

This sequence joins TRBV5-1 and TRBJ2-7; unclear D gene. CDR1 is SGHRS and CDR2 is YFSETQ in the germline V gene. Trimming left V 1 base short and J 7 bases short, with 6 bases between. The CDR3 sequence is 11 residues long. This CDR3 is CASSLNGEQYF. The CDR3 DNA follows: TGCGCCAGCAGCTTGAACGGGGAGCAGTACTTC.

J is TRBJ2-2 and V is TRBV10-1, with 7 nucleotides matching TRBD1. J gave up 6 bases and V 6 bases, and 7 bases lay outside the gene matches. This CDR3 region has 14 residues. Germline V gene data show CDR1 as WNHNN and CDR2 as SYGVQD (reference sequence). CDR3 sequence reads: CASRGQIGAGELFF. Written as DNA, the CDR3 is TGCGCCAGCAGGGGACAGATAGGAGCCGGGGAGCTGTTTTTT.

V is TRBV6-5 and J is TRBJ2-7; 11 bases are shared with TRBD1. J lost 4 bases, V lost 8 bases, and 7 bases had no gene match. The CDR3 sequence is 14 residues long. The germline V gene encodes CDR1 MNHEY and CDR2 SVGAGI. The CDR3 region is CASGTGTGGYEQYF. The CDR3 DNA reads TGTGCCAGCGGGACCGGGACAGGGGGATACGAGCAGTACTTC.

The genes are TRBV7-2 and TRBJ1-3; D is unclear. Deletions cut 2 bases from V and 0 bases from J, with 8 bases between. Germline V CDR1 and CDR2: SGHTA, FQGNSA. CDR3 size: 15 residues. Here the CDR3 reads CASSLSQFSGNTIYF. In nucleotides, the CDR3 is TGTGCCAGCAGCTTATCACAGTTCTCTGGAAACACCATATATTTT.

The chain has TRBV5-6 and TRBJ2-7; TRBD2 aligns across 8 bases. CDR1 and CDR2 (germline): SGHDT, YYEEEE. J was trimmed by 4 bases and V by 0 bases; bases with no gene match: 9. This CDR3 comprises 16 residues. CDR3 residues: CASSLAGLAGRYEQYF. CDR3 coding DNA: TGTGCCAGCAGCTTGGCTGGGCTAGCGGGTAGATACGAGCAGTACTTC.

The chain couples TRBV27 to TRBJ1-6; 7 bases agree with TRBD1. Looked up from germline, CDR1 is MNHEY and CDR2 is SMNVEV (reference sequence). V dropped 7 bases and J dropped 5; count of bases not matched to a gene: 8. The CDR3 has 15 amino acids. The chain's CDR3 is CASTPTGNHNSPLHF. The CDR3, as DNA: TGTGCCAGCACCCCGACAGGGAACCATAATTCACCCCTCCACTTT.

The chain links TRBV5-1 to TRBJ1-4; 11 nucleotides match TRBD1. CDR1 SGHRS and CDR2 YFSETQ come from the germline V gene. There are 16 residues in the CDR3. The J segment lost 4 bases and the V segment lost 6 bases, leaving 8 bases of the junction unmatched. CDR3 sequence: CASTLLGTGGNEKLFF. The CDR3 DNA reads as TGCGCCAGCACACTCCTGGGGACAGGGGGTAATGAAAAACTGTTTTTT.

The CDR3 DNA reads as TGTGCCAGCAGCTCCGGGACAGGGGGTCAGCCCCAGCATTTT. Its translation: CASSSGTGGQPQHF. The genes are TRBV5-6 and TRBJ1-5; 11 nucleotides match TRBD1. The V segment lost 3 bases and the J segment 6 bases; nucleotides outside the gene matches: 2. The CDR3 has 14 amino acids. Germline CDR1 reads SGHDT; CDR2 reads YYEEEE. Drawing the rest from reference TRBV5-6 and TRBJ1-5, the complete variable domain is DAGVTQSPTHLIKTRGQQVTLRCSPKSGHDTVSWYQQALGQGPQFIFQYYEEEERQRGNFPDRFSGHQFPNYSSELNVNALLLGDSALYLCASSSGTGGQPQHFGDGTRLSIL.

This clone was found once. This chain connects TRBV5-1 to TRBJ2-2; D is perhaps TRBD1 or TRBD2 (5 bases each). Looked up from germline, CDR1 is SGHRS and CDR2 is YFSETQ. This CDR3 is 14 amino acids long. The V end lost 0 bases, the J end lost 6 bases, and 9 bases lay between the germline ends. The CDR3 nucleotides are TGCGCCAGCAGCTTGGAGAAGGGACCCGGGGAGCTGTTTTTT. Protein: CASSLEKGPGELFF.

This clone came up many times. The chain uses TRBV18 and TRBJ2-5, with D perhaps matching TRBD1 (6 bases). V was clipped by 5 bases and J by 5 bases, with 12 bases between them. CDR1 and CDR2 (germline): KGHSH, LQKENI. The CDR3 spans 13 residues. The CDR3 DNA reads TGTGCCAGCTCATTACAGGGTTGGGAGACCCAGTACTTC. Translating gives CASSLQGWETQYF.

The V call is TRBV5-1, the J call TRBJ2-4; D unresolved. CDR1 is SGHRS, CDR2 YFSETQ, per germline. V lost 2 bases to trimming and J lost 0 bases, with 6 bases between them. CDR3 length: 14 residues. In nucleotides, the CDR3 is TGCGCCAGCAGCTTAGATCTAGCCAAAAACATTCAGTACTTC. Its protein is CASSLDLAKNIQYF.

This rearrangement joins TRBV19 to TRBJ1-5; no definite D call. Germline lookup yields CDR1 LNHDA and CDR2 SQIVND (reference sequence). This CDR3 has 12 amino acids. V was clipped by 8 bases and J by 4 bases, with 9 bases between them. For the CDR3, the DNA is TGTGCCAGTTGCCGCCCTAATCAGCCCCAGCATTTT. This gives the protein CASCRPNQPQHF.

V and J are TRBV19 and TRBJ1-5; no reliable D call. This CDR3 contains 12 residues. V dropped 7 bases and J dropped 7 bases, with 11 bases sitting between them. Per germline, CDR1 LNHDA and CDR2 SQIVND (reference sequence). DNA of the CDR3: TGTGCCAGTAACCGAGGGAGACAGCCCCAGCATTTT. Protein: CASNRGRQPQHF.

CDR3 protein: CASYRGGSSYNEQFF. The CDR3 bases are TGTGCCAGTTACCGCGGGGGGAGCTCCTACAATGAGCAGTTCTTC. This chain connects TRBV7-2 to TRBJ2-1, with 8 bases identical to TRBD2. CDR3 size: 15 residues. Germline loops: CDR1 SGHTA, CDR2 FQGNSA. Germline trimming cut 9 bases from V and 0 bases from J; bases unmatched to any gene: 7.

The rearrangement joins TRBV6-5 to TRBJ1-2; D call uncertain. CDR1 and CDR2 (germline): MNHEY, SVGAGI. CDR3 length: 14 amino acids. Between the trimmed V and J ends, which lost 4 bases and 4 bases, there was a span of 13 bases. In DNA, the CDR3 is TGTGCCAGCAGTTCCGGGTCCCTTCTCTATGGCTACACCTTC. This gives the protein CASSSGSLLYGYTF.